These 26 T cell receptor beta chains originate from one sample sequenced in a study of T cells after yellow fever vaccination. Each CDR3 protein is one row after TCRdb ran MiXCR on the 5' RACE reads. The sample contains just under 600,000 distinct CDR3 sequences, about 13% of which appear only once. This sample comprised PBMCs, obtained on the day of the yellow fever booster vaccination. All receptors derive from a young man who received the YFV17D yellow fever vaccine.

The chain is built from TRBV7-2 and TRBJ2-3; perhaps TRBD2 as D (5 bases). Trimming took off 5 bases at V and 8 bases at J, with 17 bases between the two ends. The germline CDR1 and CDR2 sequences are SGHTA and FQGNSA. The CDR3 loop spans 14 amino acids. CDR3 loop: CASSQVGLSGTQYF. CDR3 nucleotides: TGTGCCAGCAGCCAGGTCGGACTCTCTGGTACGCAGTATTTT.

This clonotype has a handful of counts. The chain is built from TRBV6-5 and TRBJ2-5, with unresolved D. The V end lost 0 bases, the J end lost 1 base, and 6 bases lay between the germline ends. This CDR3 comprises 14 residues. Per germline, CDR1 MNHEY and CDR2 SVGAGI. In DNA, the CDR3 is TGTGCCAGCAGTTACTCGATGCTCCAAGAGACCCAGTACTTC. Translation: CASSYSMLQETQYF.

The rearrangement links TRBV20-1 to TRBJ2-5; the D is unclear. The CDR3 covers 13 residues. V was shortened by 5 bases and J by 4 bases, with 14 bases between the two germline ends. From germline, CDR1 is DFQATT and CDR2 SNEGSKA (reference sequence). Here the CDR3 reads CSARPPPGETQYF. The DNA of the CDR3 is TGCAGTGCTCGTCCTCCTCCTGGAGAGACCCAGTACTTC.

The V call is TRBV29-1, the J call TRBJ1-1, with 9 bases that match TRBD1. The trim removed 7 bases at V and 1 base at J, leaving 7 bases unmatched. Germline CDR1 is SQVTM and CDR2 is ANQGSEA. This CDR3 comprises 14 residues. The CDR3 bases are TGCAGCGCAAGTTCGGGACAGGGGAACACTGAAGCTTTCTTT. It specifies CSASSGQGNTEAFF.

This clonotype was picked up a small number of times. The chain is built from TRBV15 and TRBJ2-7; D is uncertain. CDR3 length equals 15 residues. CDR1 and CDR2 from the germline V gene are LNHNV and YYDKDF (reference sequence). Trimming removed 0 bases at V and 2 bases at J, with 11 bases between. The CDR3 sequence: CATSRDLFLAYEQYF. DNA of the CDR3: TGTGCCACCAGCAGAGATCTTTTCCTAGCCTACGAGCAGTACTTC.

This clonotype was found a few times. The chain links TRBV30 to TRBJ1-2; D may be TRBD1 (6 bases). V lost 0 bases and J 0 bases, leaving 14 bases between the germline ends. CDR3 length: 16 residues. CDR1 is GTSNPN and CDR2 is SVGIG in the germline V gene (reference sequence). CDR3 sequence: CAWSVDQGGPNYGYTF. The DNA of the CDR3 is TGTGCCTGGAGTGTAGACCAAGGGGGGCCTAACTATGGCTACACCTTC.

This clonotype was seen a few times. A junction boundary mismatches the germline segment, possibly from a read error. The genes are TRBV7-9 and TRBJ2-3, with 9 bases aligning to TRBD2. This CDR3 has 15 residues. Germline CDR1 is SEHNR and CDR2 is FQNEAQ (reference sequence). The CDR3 loop reads CASSLAGSQKDTQYF. The CDR3 coding sequence is TGTGCCAGCAGCCTAGCGGGGAGCCAGAAAGATACGCAGTATTTT.

Many counts were recorded for this clonotype. The V and J genes are TRBV9 and TRBJ2-2; D not resolved. Germline V CDR1 and CDR2: SGDLS, YYNGEE. The V and J ends lost 2 bases and 0 bases respectively, with 8 bases between them. CDR3 length: 15 residues. CDR3 bases: TGTGCCAGCAGCGTTAGGCTAGCGAACACCGGGGAGCTGTTTTTT. Protein product: CASSVRLANTGELFF.

This clonotype turned up a few times. V usage is TRBV6-6 and J usage is TRBJ2-7; 7 positions match TRBD1. V was pared by 7 bases and J by 1 base, with 4 bases of the junction left unmatched. The CDR3 length is 13 residues. The V gene's germline CDR1 is MNHNY and CDR2 SVGAGI (reference sequence). The CDR3 loop is CASIGTASYEQYF. CDR3 DNA: TGTGCCAGCATAGGGACAGCGTCCTACGAGCAGTACTTC.

V and J are TRBV7-9 and TRBJ2-1, with 9 bases lining up with TRBD1. J was trimmed by 8 bases and V by 4 bases; bases with no gene match: 12. The germline CDR1 and CDR2 sequences are SEHNR and FQNEAQ (reference sequence). The CDR3 runs to 16 residues. This chain's CDR3 is CASSWSPGQGYDEQFF. In DNA form, the CDR3 reads TGTGCCAGCAGCTGGTCCCCAGGACAGGGGTACGATGAGCAGTTCTTC.

CDR3 loop: CASQEANYNEQFF. CDR3 sequence (DNA): TGTGCCAGCCAGGAGGCGAACTACAATGAGCAGTTCTTC. The rearrangement links TRBV27 to TRBJ2-1; D perhaps matches TRBD2 (5 bases). This CDR3 spans 13 amino acids. Trimming cost V 8 bases and J 3 bases, with 11 bases left between them. Germline CDR1 and CDR2: MNHEY and SMNVEV (reference sequence).

This chain joins TRBV7-2 and TRBJ2-7; weak D call: TRBD2 (5 bases). Trimming stripped 0 bases from V and 6 bases from J, with 12 bases between. The CDR3 runs 14 residues. CDR1 is SGHTA, CDR2 FQGNSA, per germline. CDR3 sequence (DNA): TGTGCCAGCAGCTTAGCGCCAGGCGAGGGCGAGCAGTACTTC. This codes for CASSLAPGEGEQYF. The entire variable domain, with the rest obtained from reference TRBV7-2 and TRBJ2-7, is as follows: GAGVSQSPSNKVTEKGKDVELRCDPISGHTALYWYRQSLGQGLEFLIYFQGNSAPDKSGLPSDRFSAERTGGSVSTLTIQRTQQEDSAVYLCASSLAPGEGEQYFGPGTRLTVT.

The chain carries TRBV20-1 and TRBJ2-7, with TRBD2 matching over 14 bases. V was pared by 3 bases and J by 3 bases, with 13 bases of the junction left unmatched. The germline CDR1 and CDR2 sequences are DFQATT and SNEGSKA (reference sequence). This CDR3 spans 18 amino acids. DNA for the CDR3: TGCAGTGCTAGTAGCCCGGGACTAGCGGGAGATAATTACTACGAGCAGTACTTC. Protein: CSASSPGLAGDNYYEQYF.

The chain uses TRBV11-2 and TRBJ2-4; a weak D match, TRBD1 (6 bases). Trimming took 5 bases from V and 7 from J, leaving 15 bases between them. Per germline, CDR1 SGHAT and CDR2 FQNNGV. The CDR3 consists of 14 residues. CDR3 DNA: TGTGCCAGCAGCATGGCAGGGGCGGGTAACATTCAGTACTTC. It encodes CASSMAGAGNIQYF.

The chain recombines TRBV28 with TRBJ2-7, with D tentatively TRBD1 (5 bases). CDR1 is MDHEN and CDR2 is SYDVKM in the germline V gene. The CDR3 totals 17 residues. Trimming shortened V by 4 bases and J by 5 bases, and 24 bases separated the two germline ends. The CDR3 spells CASSYPPGGVKGHEQYF. The CDR3 region has the DNA TGTGCCAGCAGTTACCCCCCTGGTGGGGTAAAGGGGCACGAGCAGTACTTC.

The J gene is TRBJ1-5, the V gene TRBV30; TRBD1 matches at 9 bases. V lost 1 base and J lost 7; bases outside the gene matches: 8. CDR3 length: 15 residues. CDR1 and CDR2 (germline): GTSNPN, SVGIG (reference sequence). The CDR3 region is CAWSASTGGGQPQHF. The DNA for the CDR3 is TGTGCCTGGAGTGCCTCGACAGGGGGAGGGCAGCCCCAGCATTTT.

In this sample, this clonotype turned up a few times. The chain links TRBV5-1 to TRBJ2-1; 9 bases are a match to TRBD1. Trimming took 3 bases from V and 6 from J; bases not matched to a gene: 7. Per the germline V gene, CDR1 is SGHRS and CDR2 is YFSETQ. The CDR3 is 15 residues long. The DNA of the CDR3 is TGCGCCAGCAGCTCCACAGGGGGCTCAAGCAATGAGCAGTTCTTC. Its translation is CASSSTGGSSNEQFF.

This clonotype was seen more than once but under ten times. The chain employs TRBV7-6 and TRBJ2-7; perhaps TRBD2 as D (5 bases). This CDR3 is 16 amino acids long. Trimming removed 0 bases at V and 0 bases at J, with 12 bases between. The germline V gene has CDR1 SGHVS and CDR2 FNYEAQ. For the CDR3, the DNA is TGTGCCAGCAGCTTAGCGTTTACGGGGAGCTCCTACGAGCAGTACTTC. Protein product: CASSLAFTGSSYEQYF. The full variable domain, rest sourced from reference TRBV7-6 and TRBJ2-7, is GAGVSQSPRYKVTKRGQDVALRCDPISGHVSLYWYRQALGQGPEFLTYFNYEAQQDKSGLPNDRFSAERPEGSISTLTIQRTEQRDSAMYRCASSLAFTGSSYEQYFGPGTRLTVT.

CDR3 in amino acids: CSARGGRDWEQYF. The CDR3 DNA sequence: TGCAGTGCTAGAGGTGGCAGGGACTGGGAGCAGTACTTC. The chain has TRBV20-1 and TRBJ2-7; possible D gene TRBD2, 6 bases. This CDR3 comprises 13 residues. CDR1 and CDR2 (germline): DFQATT, SNEGSKA (reference sequence). With 1 base removed from V and 7 bases from J, the gap between germline ends came to 14 bases.

V and J are TRBV27 and TRBJ1-6; a weak D match, TRBD1 (6 bases). With 6 bases removed from V and 6 bases from J, the gap between germline ends came to 12 bases. This CDR3 is 14 amino acids long. CDR1 is MNHEY, CDR2 SMNVEV, per germline (reference sequence). The CDR3 nucleotides are TGTGCCAGCAGGAAACAAGGGGGTAATTCACCCCTCCACTTT. Amino acids: CASRKQGGNSPLHF.

A few counts support this clonotype. This chain connects TRBV29-1 to TRBJ2-1; D uncertain. Germline V lookup: CDR1 SQVTM, CDR2 ANQGSEA. This CDR3 has 16 amino acids. The V gene lost 6 bases and the J gene lost 0 bases, with 18 bases spanning the gap. The CDR3 sequence is CSVQGFSRSSYNEQFF. CDR3 DNA: TGCAGCGTCCAAGGATTTAGCAGGAGCTCCTACAATGAGCAGTTCTTC.

V usage is TRBV19 and J usage is TRBJ2-5; 9 nucleotides align to TRBD2. Trimming took 6 bases from V and 3 from J; bases not matched to a gene: 8. The germline gives CDR1 LNHDA, CDR2 SQIVND (reference sequence). The CDR3 is 15 residues long. For the CDR3, the DNA is TGTGCCAGTAGCCACGGGGCTAGCGGGAAAGAGACCCAGTACTTC. This gives the protein CASSHGASGKETQYF.

The rearrangement joins TRBV6-2 or TRBV6-3 to TRBJ1-1; D possibly corresponds to TRBD1 (6 bases). Between the trimmed V and J ends, which lost 1 base and 3 bases, there was a span of 12 bases. The germline CDR1 and CDR2 sequences are MNHEY and SVGEGT. The CDR3 has 15 amino acids. CDR3 sequence reads: CASSYYTQGYTEAFF. The CDR3 coding sequence is TGTGCCAGCAGTTACTATACCCAGGGGTACACTGAAGCTTTCTTT.

A few counts support this clonotype. This chain joins TRBV7-2 and TRBJ2-1; D is possibly TRBD2 (5 bases). Germline V lookup: CDR1 SGHTA, CDR2 FQGNSA. This CDR3 is built from 15 residues. V was clipped by 0 bases and J by 2 bases, with 8 bases between them. CDR3 bases: TGTGCCAGCAGCTTAGCGACCGGGACCTACAATGAGCAGTTCTTC. This codes for CASSLATGTYNEQFF.

V is TRBV27 and J is TRBJ2-3; the D is unclear. The CDR3 is 15 amino acids. Germline loops: CDR1 MNHEY, CDR2 SMNVEV (reference sequence). V lost 8 bases and J lost 2, with 17 bases in between. CDR3 region: CASSDTFSFTDTQYF. CDR3 nucleotide sequence: TGTGCCAGCTCAGACACGTTCTCTTTCACAGATACGCAGTATTTT.

This clonotype was recorded a few times. V gene TRBV29-1 combines with J gene TRBJ2-7; 7 positions match TRBD1. V was pared by 6 bases and J by 5 bases, with 10 bases of the junction left unmatched. The CDR3 covers 13 residues. Germline V gene sequence: CDR1 SQVTM, CDR2 ANQGSEA. CDR3 DNA sequence: TGCAGCGTGGTACGGACAGGCGGCGACGAGCAGTACTTC. Translated: CSVVRTGGDEQYF.